This T cell receptor beta chain was sequenced in a study of persistence of HIV-infected CD4 T cells. The immunoSEQ assay was version 4, run in survey mode. TCRdb's copy holds only in-frame clones and misses some; the assay was immunoSEQ multiplex PCR. The table includes about 7,000 clones, 70% to 80% detected once. Stimulation used about 10 ug/mL lysate from CMV-infected fibroblasts. Sorting selected CD4+ T cells upregulating both CD40 ligand and CD69. The V gene end was trimmed by 1 base and the J gene end by 4 bases; junction bases not matched to a gene: 5. The CDR3 has 15 amino acids. Per the germline V gene, CDR1 is SGHNT and CDR2 is YYREEE (reference sequence). Worth noting for this clone: Its target is not known.

The chain uses TRBV5-4 and TRBJ2-3; TRBD2 aligns across 8 bases. The clonotype originates from an adult woman with HIV who was CMV-seropositive. The source was CD4+ T cells sorted from PBMCs after approximately 19-hour stimulation, collected from a patient who received antiretroviral therapy. This CDR3 reads CASSLTGGPSDTQYF. CDR3 nucleotides: TGTGCCAGCAGCTTGACGGGAGGGCCCTCAGATACGCAGTATTTT.